This T cell receptor (beta chain) was recovered during a study of T cell repertoires in cytomegalovirus infection. Study in general: Both CMV infection and a matching HLA type were indicated by public TCR beta signatures. The study's findings and limits: Cumulated frequencies of public TCR beta families served to identify carriers of CMV plus the relevant HLA. In two of eight donors, the top clonotype was HLA-C-restricted CMV-specific.

As to this clonotype: Its antigen is not identified.

TCRdb used MiXCR to reprocess the reads, holding one entry per CDR3 protein. Among fewer than 1,000,000 distinct CDR3 sequences, about 33% were seen once, and the ten largest hold roughly 13%. The sample in question was cultured CD8+ T cells from PBMCs, obtained from culture after CMV antigen stimulation. This receptor was obtained from a human donor in good health (CMV status not recorded). Some clones in this sample may be carry-over from other donors' samples.

The CDR3 DNA sequence: TGTGCCATCAGTAGCGGACAGCCCCATCAGCCCCAGCATTTT. Its protein product is CAISSGQPHQPQHF. The rearrangement links TRBV10-3 to TRBJ1-5; D perhaps matches TRBD1 (6 bases). Germline assignment: CDR1 ENHRY and CDR2 SYGVKD. This CDR3 region has 14 residues. V was shortened by 5 bases and J by 5 bases, with 13 bases between the two germline ends.